The rows below give T cell receptor beta chains drawn from one sample of a study of OX40 agonist ivuxolimab in advanced cancers. Repertoires were generated with immunoSEQ multiplex PCR, while TCRdb's copy carries only in-frame clones and drops some. The data show about 36,000 clones, with roughly 80% seen just once and about 20% held by the top ten. The source was CD4+ or CD8+ T cells sorted from blood, collected in a trial of the OX40 agonist ivuxolimab. These receptors all come from an adult with an advanced solid tumor such as melanoma, head and neck, liver or kidney cancer. CDR3s include the opening cysteine and the closing phenylalanine or tryptophan. Each record gives: V gene, clone size, J gene, D gene, CDR3 DNA, CDR3 protein. D genes are given only for firm matches. Some rows have no size entry. The others give once, few or many, or a class for an expanded clone.

>TRBV7-9|NA|TRBJ1-2|NA
TGTGCCAGCAGCACGGGGGCTGGGAAGGGCTATGGCTACACCTTC
CASSTGAGKGYGYTF
>TRBV27|NA|TRBJ2-7|TRBD1
TGTGCCAGCAGTTTACCCGACAGGGGAGGCTCCTACGAGCAGTACTTC
CASSLPDRGGSYEQYF
>TRBV5-4|NA|TRBJ1-1|NA
TGTGCCAGCAGCTACGGGGGGGGCGAGGCTCGTGCTTTCTTT
CASSYGGGEARAFF
>TRBV9|NA|TRBJ2-1|TRBD2
TGTGCCAGCAGCGCCCAAGCGGGAGTGGGCCCCTACAATGAGCAGTTCTTC
CASSAQAGVGPYNEQFF
>TRBV4-3|NA|TRBJ2-1|NA
TGCGCCAGCAGCCAAGATCGGTGGCAGGGGAATGAGCAGTTCTTC
CASSQDRWQGNEQFF
>TRBV6-6|NA|TRBJ2-1|TRBD2
TGTGCCAGCAGTTACTCCCAGCGGGAAGAGCAGTTCTTC
CASSYSQREEQFF
>TRBV15|once|TRBJ2-5|NA
TGTGCCACCAGCAGAGATTTAAGGGAGACCCAGTACTTC
CATSRDLRETQYF
>TRBV9|NA|TRBJ1-1|NA
TGTGCCAGCCAGGGGCAGAACACTGAAGCTTTCTTT
CASQGQNTEAFF
>TRBV6-6|few|TRBJ1-5|NA
TGTGCCAGCAGTTACCTGGGTGGGAGCAATCAGCCCCAGCATTTT
CASSYLGGSNQPQHF
>TRBV6-5|NA|TRBJ2-3|NA
TGTGCCAGCAGCCCAGTAGGGGAGGGCACAGATACGCAGTATTTT
CASSPVGEGTDTQYF
>TRBV14|NA|TRBJ2-5|TRBD1
TGTGCCAGCAGCCAAGATCTGGGACAGGGGGAGACCCAGTACTTC
CASSQDLGQGETQYF
>TRBV4-1|NA|TRBJ2-1|NA
TGCGCCAGCAGCCACTTTAATGGGGAGAATGAGCAGTTCTTC
CASSHFNGENEQFF
>TRBV28|NA|TRBJ1-2|NA
TGTGCCAGCAGTTTAACAGGGACTAACTATGGCTACACCTTC
CASSLTGTNYGYTF
>TRBV4-2|NA|TRBJ1-5|NA
TGTGCCAGCAGCCAAGCGGGGCAGAATCAGCCCCAGCATTTT
CASSQAGQNQPQHF
>TRBV7-6|NA|TRBJ1-3|NA
TGTGCCAGCAGCTTACTTGGGGCTGGAAACACCATATATTTT
CASSLLGAGNTIYF
>TRBV28|few|TRBJ2-1|NA
TGTGCCAGCAGTTGGGGGTTTCAGGGAGGTAGCGATGAGCAGTTCTTC
CASSWGFQGGSDEQFF
>TRBV19|once|TRBJ2-1|NA
TGTGCCAGTAGTATTATAGGCATCCCCTACAATGAGCAGTTCTTC
CASSIIGIPYNEQFF